This T cell receptor (beta chain) was found in a study of Graves' ophthalmopathy and Graves' hyperthyroidism. CAS ≥3, NOSPECS ≥4, moderate-to-severe activity and duration under 3 months marked donors with ophthalmopathy. From RNA, the CDR3 regions of TCR beta chains were amplified and sequenced. RT-PCR was first run with HTBI primers, then multiplex PCR in a second round. TCRdb re-derived calls from the multiplex PCR reads in MiXCR, one entry per CDR3 protein. The sample shows 200,000 to 250,000 distinct CDR3 sequences, 20% to 25% of them seen only once. Germline CDR1 MNHNS, CDR2 SASEGT. Trimming cost V 6 bases and J 2 bases, with 17 bases left between them. CDR3 length: 16 amino acids.

The sample taken for sequencing was peripheral blood. The V call is TRBV6-1, the J call TRBJ1-3; weak D call: TRBD1 (6 bases). The receptor comes from a woman in her fifties or sixties with Graves' ophthalmopathy. The CDR3 DNA is TGTGCCAGCAGCTCCACAGGGTTAGGGGCTGGAAACACCATATATTTT. It yields the protein CASSSTGLGAGNTIYF.